The clone carrying this T cell receptor beta chain was observed a single time. Libraries were prepared by immunoSEQ multiplex PCR; TCRdb keeps only in-frame clonotypes and omits some of them. The sample includes fewer than 45,000 clones, about 85% of them seen just once. These data are taken from a study of radiotherapy plus CTLA-4 blockade in lung cancer. For the study at large: Objective responses were recorded in around 18% of patients, with disease control recorded in 30% to 35%.

The J segment lost 3 bases and the V segment lost 7 bases, leaving 12 bases of the junction unmatched. This CDR3 spans 17 amino acids. The germline V gene encodes CDR1 MNHEY and CDR2 SMNVEV (reference sequence). This material consisted of peripheral blood, taken from a patient treated with radiotherapy plus ipilimumab. This clonotype was obtained from a human donor with non-small cell lung cancer who had stable disease on radiotherapy plus ipilimumab. This chain joins TRBV27 and TRBJ2-3, with 11 nucleotides matching TRBD2. CDR3 sequence reads: CASNKTPTSGRTDTQYF. In nucleotides, the CDR3 is TGTGCCAGCAATAAGACCCCCACTAGCGGGAGAACAGATACGCAGTATTTT.